This T cell receptor beta chain was retrieved from a study of T cell repertoires in cytomegalovirus infection. Notes on the study in general: Cumulative frequency of public TCR beta families picked out carriers of CMV plus the relevant HLA.

Trimming cost V 5 bases and J 2 bases, with 15 bases left between them. The CDR3 is made up of 16 amino acids. This clonotype has a count of ten or more. Its antigen remains unidentified. TCRdb re-derived calls from the reads in MiXCR, one entry per CDR3 protein. Among 680,000 or so distinct CDR3 sequences listed, approximately 40% were seen once. What was sequenced was PBMCs. This clonotype was sampled from a human donor in good health (CMV status not recorded). Some clones in this sample may be carry-over from other donors' samples. The gene calls are TRBV12-3 or TRBV12-4 and TRBJ2-2; no firm D call. CDR3 DNA sequence: TGTGCCAGCAGTAGGACGGGTGTCCAAAACACCGGGGAGCTGTTTTTT. This translates into CASSRTGVQNTGELFF.